The sequence of this T cell receptor beta chain was determined in a study of Tregs in tolerant kidney transplant recipients. General observations from the study: Findings come from small patient numbers and require larger validation. No direct test of biological reproducibility was done here. Activated donor B cell expansion appeared to reveal the most relevant donor-specific TCRbeta repertoire.

Comment on this clone: What it recognizes is unknown.

Here immunoSEQ multiplex PCR was the method, and the copy in TCRdb shows in-frame clones only, minus some. The sample shows about 4,200 clones, more than 55% of them seen only once. Sequencing was done on a sample of CD8+ T cells from blood cultured with allogeneic cells. This receptor was identified in a human donor in good health.

CDR3 loop: CASKLAGETDTQYF. In nucleotides, the CDR3 is TGCGCCAGTAAACTAGCGGGGGAAACAGATACGCAGTATTTT. The rearrangement joins TRBV5-1 to TRBJ2-3, with 11 bases lining up with TRBD2. The CDR3 extends over 14 amino acids. V shed 8 bases and J 3 bases; nucleotides not matched to a gene: 5. The V gene's germline CDR1 is SGHRS and CDR2 YFSETQ.